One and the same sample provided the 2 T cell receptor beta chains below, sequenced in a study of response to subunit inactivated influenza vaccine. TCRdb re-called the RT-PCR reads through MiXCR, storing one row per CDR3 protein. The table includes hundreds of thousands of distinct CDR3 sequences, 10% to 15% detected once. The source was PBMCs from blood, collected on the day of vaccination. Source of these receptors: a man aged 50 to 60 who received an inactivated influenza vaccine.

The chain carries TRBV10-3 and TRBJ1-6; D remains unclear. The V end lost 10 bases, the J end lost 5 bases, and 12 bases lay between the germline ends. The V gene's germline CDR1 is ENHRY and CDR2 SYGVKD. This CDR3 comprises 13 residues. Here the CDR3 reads CATHGVDNSPLHF. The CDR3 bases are TGTGCCACCCACGGGGTCGATAATTCACCCCTCCACTTT.

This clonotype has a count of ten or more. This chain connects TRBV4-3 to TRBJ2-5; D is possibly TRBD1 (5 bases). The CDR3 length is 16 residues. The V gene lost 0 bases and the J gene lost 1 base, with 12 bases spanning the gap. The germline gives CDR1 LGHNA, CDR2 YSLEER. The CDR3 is CASSQDYRQTQETQYF. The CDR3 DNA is TGCGCCAGCAGCCAAGACTACCGACAGACCCAAGAGACCCAGTACTTC.